Sequencing of this T cell receptor beta chain was carried out in a study of graft-versus-host responses after intestinal transplantation. CDR1 and CDR2 (germline): SGHVS, FNYEAQ. CDR3 length: 19 residues. With V trimmed by 5 bases and J by 0 bases, 16 bases remained unmatched. TCRdb keeps only in-frame clones here, not all; method: immunoSEQ multiplex PCR. The sample consists of roughly 11,000 clones, over 60% of them appearing once. This TCR came from a human patient who received an intestinal transplant, so some T cells may come from the graft donor. The V call is TRBV7-6, the J call TRBJ1-1; 9 positions match TRBD1. The starting material was PBMCs, obtained roughly 490 days after intestinal transplant. The CDR3 sequence: CASSPVPGQGQPLNTEAFF. DNA of the CDR3: TGTGCCAGCAGCCCCGTCCCGGGACAGGGTCAACCATTGAACACTGAAGCTTTCTTT.